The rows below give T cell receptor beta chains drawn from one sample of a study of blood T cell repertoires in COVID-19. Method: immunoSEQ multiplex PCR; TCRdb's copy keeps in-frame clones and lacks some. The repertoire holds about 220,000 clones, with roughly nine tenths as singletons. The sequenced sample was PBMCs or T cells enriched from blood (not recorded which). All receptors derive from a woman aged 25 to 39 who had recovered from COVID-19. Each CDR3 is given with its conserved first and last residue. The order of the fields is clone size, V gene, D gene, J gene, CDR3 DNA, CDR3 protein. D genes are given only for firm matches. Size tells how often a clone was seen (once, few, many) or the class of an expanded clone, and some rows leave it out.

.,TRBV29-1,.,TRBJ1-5,TGCAGCGTTGTAGTGGAAGGGGCAGCTAATCAGCCCCAGCATTTT,CSVVVEGAANQPQHF
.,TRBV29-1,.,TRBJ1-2,TGCAGCGCGGACCCCCGGGGAGACTATGGCTACACCTTC,CSADPRGDYGYTF
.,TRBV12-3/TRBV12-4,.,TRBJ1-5,TGTGCCAGCAGCCTAAGTCATCAGCCCCAGCATTTT,CASSLSHQPQHF
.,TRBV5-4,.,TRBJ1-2,TGTGCCAGCAGCTTAACGTACCAGGGTGACTATGGCTACACCTTC,CASSLTYQGDYGYTF
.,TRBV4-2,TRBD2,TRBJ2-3,TGTGCCAGCAGCCAACCCACTAGCGGGGCAAATACGCAGTATTTT,CASSQPTSGANTQYF
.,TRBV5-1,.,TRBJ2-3,TGCGCCAGCAGCCCCGACCCGGGGAGCACAGATACGCAGTATTTT,CASSPDPGSTDTQYF
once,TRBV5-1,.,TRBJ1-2,TGCGCCAGCAGCTTGGGGCAGGCTAATAACTATGGCTACACCTTC,CASSLGQANNYGYTF
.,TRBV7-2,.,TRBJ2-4,TGTGCCAGCAGCCCCCCCCTAACAGATCTAGCCAAAAACATTCAGTACTTC,CASSPPLTDLAKNIQYF
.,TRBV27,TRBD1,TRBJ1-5,TGTGCCAGCAGTTCCTCAGGGGGTAATCAGCCCCAGCATTTT,CASSSSGGNQPQHF
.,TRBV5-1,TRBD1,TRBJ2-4,TGCGCCAGCAGCTTAGATCCCGGACAGGGCAACGGTAACATTCAGTACTTC,CASSLDPGQGNGNIQYF
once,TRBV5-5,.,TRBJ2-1,TGTGCCAGCACGCCGGGACTCAATACCTACAATGAGCAGTTCTTC,CASTPGLNTYNEQFF
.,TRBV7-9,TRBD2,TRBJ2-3,TGTGCCAGCTTAGCGGGGCCCACAGATACGCAGTATTTT,CASLAGPTDTQYF
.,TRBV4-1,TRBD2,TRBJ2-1,TGCGCCAGCAGCCAAGGCCTAGCGGGGCCCTCCTACAATGAGCAGTTCTTC,CASSQGLAGPSYNEQFF
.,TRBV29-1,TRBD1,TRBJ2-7,TGCAGCTATTCACAGGGGGGAGGCGACGAGCAGTACTTC,CSYSQGGGDEQYF
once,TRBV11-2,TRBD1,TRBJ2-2,TGTGCCAGCAGCTTACGCGGGACAGGGGACACCGGGGAGCTGTTTTTT,CASSLRGTGDTGELFF
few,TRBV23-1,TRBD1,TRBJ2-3,TGCGCCAGCAGTCAATCGATAACAGGGGCGGATACGCAGTATTTT,CASSQSITGADTQYF
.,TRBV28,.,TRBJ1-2,TGTGCCAGCAGTTTCCGGACGAGAGGGTATGGCTACACCTTC,CASSFRTRGYGYTF
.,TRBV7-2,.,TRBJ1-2,TGTGCCAGCAGCTTCAACTATGGGGGGGGCCTAAACTATGGCTACACCTTC,CASSFNYGGGLNYGYTF
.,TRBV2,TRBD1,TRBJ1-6,TGTGCCAGCAGTGAAGAGGGACAGGGGACTTTTAATAATTCACCCCTCCACTTT,CASSEEGQGTFNNSPLHF
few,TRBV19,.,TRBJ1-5,TGTGCCAGTAGTCGACAGGGCAATCAGCCCCAGCATTTT,CASSRQGNQPQHF
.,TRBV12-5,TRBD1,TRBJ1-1,TGTGCTAGTGGTTTGTCCCGGGACAGGGGAGGCACTGAAGCTTTCTTT,CASGLSRDRGGTEAFF
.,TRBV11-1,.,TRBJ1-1,TGTGCCAGCAGCCGAGGCGTGTCTGAGAACACTGAAGCTTTCTTT,CASSRGVSENTEAFF
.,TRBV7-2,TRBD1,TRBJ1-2,TGTGCCAGCAGCAAGCTCGGGACAGGGGATGGCTACACCTTC,CASSKLGTGDGYTF
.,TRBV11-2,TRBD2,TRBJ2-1,TGTGCCAGCAGCTTTAGCGGGGCCCGAAACAATGAGCAGTTCTTC,CASSFSGARNNEQFF
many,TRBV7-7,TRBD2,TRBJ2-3,TGTGCCAGCAGCCCACACCCTCTAGCGGGGGGCACAGATACGCAGTATTTT,CASSPHPLAGGTDTQYF
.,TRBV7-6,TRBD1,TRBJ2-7,TGTGCCAGCACCAACAGGGGTCCCTACGAGCAGTACTTC,CASTNRGPYEQYF
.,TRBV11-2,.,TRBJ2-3,TGTGCCAGCAGCCTCCGGGGAGCGGGCACAGATACGCAGTATTTT,CASSLRGAGTDTQYF
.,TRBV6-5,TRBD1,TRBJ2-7,TGTGCCAGCAGTCGACAGGGCTACGAGCAGTACTTC,CASSRQGYEQYF
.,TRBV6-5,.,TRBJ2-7,TGTGCCAGCAGTTACGGGTTCGATCGGGGCGAGCAGTACTTC,CASSYGFDRGEQYF
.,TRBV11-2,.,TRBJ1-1,TGTGCCAGTGTGGACTTTTGGGGCACTGAAGCTTTCTTT,CASVDFWGTEAFF
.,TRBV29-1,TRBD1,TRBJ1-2,TGCAGCGTCCCGGGACAGGGGGTAGATGGCTACACCTTC,CSVPGQGVDGYTF
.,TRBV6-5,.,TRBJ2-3,TGTGCCAGCAGTTACTCCACAGGGTTTAGCGCAGATACGCAGTATTTT,CASSYSTGFSADTQYF
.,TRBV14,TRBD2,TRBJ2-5,TGTGCCAGCAGCCTAGCGGGGGCGCCTATGGAGACCCAGTACTTC,CASSLAGAPMETQYF
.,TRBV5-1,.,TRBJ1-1,TGCGCCAGCAGCTTGGTTTGGCAACAGAACACTGAAGCTTTCTTT,CASSLVWQQNTEAFF
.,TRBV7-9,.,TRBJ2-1,TGTGCCAGCAGCAATCCGATTAGCGGCAGCTCCTACAATGAGCAGTTCTTC,CASSNPISGSSYNEQFF
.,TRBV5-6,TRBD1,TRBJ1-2,TGTGCCAGCAGCCTTGAAGACAGGGGTGGCTACACCTTC,CASSLEDRGGYTF
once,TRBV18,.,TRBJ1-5,TGTGCCAGCTCACCCCCCGGGGGACTTAGCAATCAGCCCCAGCATTTT,CASSPPGGLSNQPQHF
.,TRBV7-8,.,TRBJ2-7,TGTGCCAGCAGCAACAGACGACAGGCCTACGAGCAGTACTTC,CASSNRRQAYEQYF
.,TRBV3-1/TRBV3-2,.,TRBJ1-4,TGTGCCAGCAGCCAAGGCCCGGGAACAACTAATGAAAAACTGTTTTTT,CASSQGPGTTNEKLFF
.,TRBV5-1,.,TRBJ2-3,TGCGCCAGCAGCCCGACAGGCGGAGGCACAGATACGCAGTATTTT,CASSPTGGGTDTQYF
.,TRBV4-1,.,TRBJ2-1,TGCGCCAGCAGCCCGTCAACCTCGGGACTTTCCGCCTCCTACAATGAGCAGTTCTTC,CASSPSTSGLSASYNEQFF
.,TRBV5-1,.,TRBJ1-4,TGCGCCAGCAGCTTGGGACCGACCAGGTATGAAAAACTGTTTTTT,CASSLGPTRYEKLFF
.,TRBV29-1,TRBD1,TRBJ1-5,TGCAGCGTACGGACAGGGGGAGATCAGCCCCAGCATTTT,CSVRTGGDQPQHF
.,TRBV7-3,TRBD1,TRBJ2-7,TGTGCCAGCAGCCTCACCGGGACAGGGGCGTACGAGCAGTACTTC,CASSLTGTGAYEQYF
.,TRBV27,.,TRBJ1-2,TGTGCCAGCAGTTTCCCCGGGGGGGCTGGCTACACCTTC,CASSFPGGAGYTF
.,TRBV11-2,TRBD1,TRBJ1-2,TGTGCCAGCAGCTCGATTAACAGGGGCTCTGGCTACACCTTC,CASSSINRGSGYTF
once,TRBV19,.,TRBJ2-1,TGTGCCAGTAGGATGGGAGGTTACAATGAGCAGTTCTTC,CASRMGGYNEQFF
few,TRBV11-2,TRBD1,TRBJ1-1,TGTGCCAGCAGCTCCCAGGGGGGCACTGAAGCTTTCTTT,CASSSQGGTEAFF